The rows below give T cell receptor beta chains drawn from one sample of a study of T cell clonotyping in hematopoietic cell transplantation. Data came from immunoSEQ multiplex PCR; TCRdb stores just in-frame clones and leaves some out. The table lists thousands of clones, roughly 85% of them singletons. This specimen consisted of PBMCs, obtained 180 days after allogeneic stem cell transplant. Receptor source: a female patient between 30 and 45 years old who had an allogeneic stem cell transplant, so the T cells may come from the graft donor. Some clones in this sample may be carry-over from other donors' samples. Both conserved end residues are part of each CDR3. D genes are given only for firm matches. The size field is filled for only some rows; it gives once, few, many or a size class.

v_call	j_call	d_call	clone_size	cdr3_nt	cdr3_aa
TRBV6-5	TRBJ2-1	-	-	TGTGCCAGCAGTTACTCGAAATTCCCGGGCTACAATGAGCAGTTCTTC	CASSYSKFPGYNEQFF
TRBV6-6	TRBJ2-2	-	-	TGTGCCAGCAGTTATCCGCCAGGGGTGGCCGGGGAGCTGTTTTTT	CASSYPPGVAGELFF
TRBV7-9	TRBJ1-1	-	-	TGTGCCAGCAGCTCGGAAGGCACTGAAGCTTTCTTT	CASSSEGTEAFF
TRBV4-1	TRBJ2-7	-	-	TGCGCCAGCAGCCAGAGGGGACTGGGGTTGGGGGAGCAGTACTTC	CASSQRGLGLGEQYF
TRBV7-3	TRBJ2-7	-	-	TGTGCCAGCAGCTTATCCGGGACGGGGACCTACGAGCAGTACTTC	CASSLSGTGTYEQYF
TRBV5-1	TRBJ2-7	-	-	TGCGCCAGCAGCCTGGTGCTCGAGGGCGAGCAGTACTTC	CASSLVLEGEQYF
TRBV6-5	TRBJ2-7	-	once	TGTGCCAGCAGTTACGGGGGACTTACCTCCTACGAGCAGTACTTC	CASSYGGLTSYEQYF
TRBV5-8	TRBJ1-2	-	-	TGTGCCAGCAGCCTAACCGGGACCGCCTCACCTAACTATGGCTACACCTTC	CASSLTGTASPNYGYTF
TRBV19	TRBJ1-3	-	-	TGTGCCAGTAGTTTGGGATTCGGGACTTCTTCTGGGAGTGGAAACACCATATATTTT	CASSLGFGTSSGSGNTIYF
TRBV20-1	TRBJ2-1	-	-	TGCAGTCCCTCCCGGGCCGAGCAGTTCTTC	CSPSRAEQFF
TRBV7-9	TRBJ2-7	-	-	TGTGCCAGCAGCTCCGCGGGCTACGAGCAGTACTTC	CASSSAGYEQYF
TRBV10-3	TRBJ1-1	-	-	TGTGCCATCAGCGAGGACGGAGCCACTGAAGCTTTCTTT	CAISEDGATEAFF
TRBV7-8	TRBJ2-2	-	-	TGTGCCAGCAGCTTGAAGGGGGCGAACACCGGGGAGCTGTTTTTT	CASSLKGANTGELFF
TRBV19	TRBJ1-1	-	once	TGTGCCAGTAGTGGACAACCGAACACTGAAGCTTTCTTT	CASSGQPNTEAFF
TRBV6-1	TRBJ1-1	-	few	TGTGCCAGCAGTCCCTGGGGGAACACTGAAGCTTTCTTT	CASSPWGNTEAFF
TRBV30	TRBJ2-3	-	-	TGTGCCTGGACCTCAGACAGTAGCACAGATACGCAGTATTTT	CAWTSDSSTDTQYF
TRBV5-4	TRBJ1-3	-	few	TGTGCCAGCAGCCTAGGGGCAGGGCCTGGAAACACCATATATTTT	CASSLGAGPGNTIYF
TRBV25-1	TRBJ1-2	-	-	TGTGCCAGCAGTGAAAAGACCCCCAGGGAGGGCTATGGCTACACCTTC	CASSEKTPREGYGYTF
TRBV4-1	TRBJ2-5	TRBD1	-	TGCGCCAGCAGCCAAGAAGGGGGCCTGGAGACCCAGTACTTC	CASSQEGGLETQYF
TRBV2	TRBJ1-1	TRBD1	once	TGTGCCAGCAGGGGTTGGACAGGACGATCCGAAGCTTTCTTT	CASRGWTGRSEAFF
TRBV6-1	TRBJ1-5	TRBD1	-	TGTGCCAGCAAGGTGACAGGGAATCAGCCCCAGCATTTT	CASKVTGNQPQHF
TRBV5-1	TRBJ1-3	-	-	TGCGCCAGCAGCTTGGTCTACCTGGGAGCATCGCGGGGAAACACCATATATTTT	CASSLVYLGASRGNTIYF
TRBV27	TRBJ1-2	TRBD1	-	TGTGCCAGCAGTCCGGACAGGGGATTCGACGTAAAGGGCTACACCTTC	CASSPDRGFDVKGYTF
TRBV5-4	TRBJ2-2	TRBD2	-	TGTGCCAGCAGCCCGCCCGGACTAGCGGGGGCCACCGGGGAGCTGTTTTTT	CASSPPGLAGATGELFF
TRBV7-2	TRBJ1-2	-	-	TGTGCCAGCAGCTTTAACCGAGGAGGCTACACCTTC	CASSFNRGGYTF
TRBV9	TRBJ2-3	-	-	TGTGCCAGCAGCGTAACAAAAGATACGCAGTATTTT	CASSVTKDTQYF
TRBV30	TRBJ2-3	TRBD2	-	TGTGCCTGGAGAGCGGGGCTCAGCACAGATACGCAGTATTTT	CAWRAGLSTDTQYF
TRBV19	TRBJ1-6	-	-	TGTGCCAGTTCGTGGCAGAGCTCCTATAATTCACCCCTCCACTTT	CASSWQSSYNSPLHF
TRBV2	TRBJ2-7	-	few	TGTGCCAGCACTAGTAGCTCCTACGAGCAGTACTTC	CASTSSSYEQYF
TRBV25-1	TRBJ1-1	-	-	TGTGCCAGCAGTGACCCGACGGACACTGAAGCTTTCTTT	CASSDPTDTEAFF
TRBV25-1	TRBJ2-3	-	-	TGTGCCAGCGAACGCACAGATACGCAGTATTTT	CASERTDTQYF
TRBV27	TRBJ2-2	TRBD2	-	TGTGCCAGCAGCTTAATTAGCGGGGGTCCCACCGGGGAGCTGTTTTTT	CASSLISGGPTGELFF
TRBV9	TRBJ1-6	-	-	TGTGCCAGCAGCGTAGGTTCGGGAGATAATTCACCCCTCCACTTT	CASSVGSGDNSPLHF
TRBV7-2	TRBJ1-2	TRBD1	-	TGTGCCAGCAGCGCACAGGGGAGGGATGGCTACACCTTC	CASSAQGRDGYTF
TRBV18	TRBJ1-5	TRBD1	-	TGTGCCAGCTCATCTAACAGGGGGAGACTCAATCAGCCCCAGCATTTT	CASSSNRGRLNQPQHF
TRBV6-1	TRBJ1-2	TRBD1	-	TGTGCCAGCAGACCGACAGGGGGAGCTAACTATGGCTACACCTTC	CASRPTGGANYGYTF
TRBV29-1	TRBJ1-4	TRBD1	-	TGCAGCGGGGGACAGGGGCCGGAAACTAATGAAAAACTGTTTTTT	CSGGQGPETNEKLFF
TRBV7-2	TRBJ2-3	-	-	TGTGCCAGCAGCCTACTCGGGGCCGGTAATGGAGATACGCAGTATTTT	CASSLLGAGNGDTQYF
TRBV30	TRBJ2-5	TRBD2	-	TGTGCCTGGAGTGTAGCTAGCGGGGGGCACACGCAAGAGACCCAGTACTTC	CAWSVASGGHTQETQYF
TRBV6-5	TRBJ1-2	-	-	TGTGCCAGCAGTAGAGGGGGTATTCCCTATGGCTACACCTTC	CASSRGGIPYGYTF
TRBV2	TRBJ1-5	-	-	TGTGCCAGCAGCGGACAAAACGGGGCTCAGCCCCAGCATTTT	CASSGQNGAQPQHF
TRBV27	TRBJ2-6	-	-	TGTGCCAGCAGTTGGCCCATGGACTCTGGGGCCAACGTCCTGACTTTC	CASSWPMDSGANVLTF
TRBV7-9	TRBJ2-7	TRBD2	-	TGTGCCAGCAGCTTGACTAGCGGGGCCCTTTCCTACGAGCAGTACTTC	CASSLTSGALSYEQYF
TRBV7-2	TRBJ1-3	TRBD1	-	TGTGCCAGCAGCTTGACAGGGGTAGCTGGAAACACCATATATTTT	CASSLTGVAGNTIYF
TRBV7-8	TRBJ1-3	-	-	TGTGCCAGCAGCTTAGCAGGGATCTCTGGAAACACCATATATTTT	CASSLAGISGNTIYF
TRBV6-5	TRBJ1-2	TRBD1	-	TGTGCCAGCAGGATACAGGGGGCGGGTGGCTACACCTTC	CASRIQGAGGYTF
TRBV9	TRBJ2-3	-	few	TGTGCCAGCAGCGTAGCCGGCGGGGGCTCCACAGATACGCAGTATTTT	CASSVAGGGSTDTQYF
TRBV13	TRBJ1-6	-	few	TGTGCCAGCAGCTTAGGCTCCCGGGACGGCAAGTATTCACCCCTCCACTTT	CASSLGSRDGKYSPLHF
TRBV2	TRBJ2-7	TRBD2	-	TGTGCCAGCAGTGAGGGGGGTGGGGGACTAGCTAACTCCTACGAGCAGTACTTC	CASSEGGGGLANSYEQYF
TRBV7-9	TRBJ1-1	TRBD1	-	TGTGCCAGCACATTTTGGACAGGGGTCACGGTCGGTGAAGCTTTCTTT	CASTFWTGVTVGEAFF